Listed below are T cell receptor beta chains from one sample, sequenced in a study of blood T cell repertoires in COVID-19. Profiling relied on immunoSEQ multiplex PCR, and the TCRdb table lists in-frame clones only, not all of them. Of 100,000 or so clones in the sample, more than 70% were seen once. The material sequenced was peripheral blood. The receptors stem from a woman in her sixties in a cohort sampled during active or convalescent COVID-19. Each CDR3 is given with its conserved first and last residue. D genes are given only for firm matches. Rows give clone size only sometimes, using once, few, many, or a class for an expanded clone.

TRBV18,-,TRBJ2-5,once,TGTGCCAGCTCACTTCGCAGGTTCGCGAAGCAGGAGACCCAGTACTTC,CASSLRRFAKQETQYF
TRBV4-2,-,TRBJ2-2,-,TGTGCCAGCAGCCAAGATCGTGGAGCGGGGAACACCGGGGAGCTGTTTTTT,CASSQDRGAGNTGELFF
TRBV5-1,TRBD2,TRBJ2-5,-,TGCGCCCGCAGCTTCGGGGGGGGCCAAGAGACCCAGTACTTC,CARSFGGGQETQYF
TRBV9,TRBD2,TRBJ2-7,-,TGTGCCAGCAGCTCACTCCCCGGAGCGGGGGTCCCCTCAAGGTACGAGCAGTACTTC,CASSSLPGAGVPSRYEQYF
TRBV30,TRBD1,TRBJ1-3,-,TGTGCCCGAACCCGGGACAGTAACTCTGGAAACACCATATATTTT,CARTRDSNSGNTIYF
TRBV4-1,TRBD1,TRBJ2-1,-,TGCGCCAGCAGCCACGGGACAGGGGGTAGTTATGAGCAGTTCTTC,CASSHGTGGSYEQFF
TRBV4-2,-,TRBJ2-7,-,TGTGCCAGCAGCCAAGAGGGGGGGCCTTTGTACGAGCAGTACTTC,CASSQEGGPLYEQYF
TRBV7-6,TRBD2,TRBJ2-1,-,TGTGCCAGCGCCCCAGGGACTAGTGTCGCCAATGAGCAGTTCTTC,CASAPGTSVANEQFF
TRBV6-5,-,TRBJ2-7,-,TGTGCCAGCAGGCTAGCGACTTACTACGAGCAGTACTTC,CASRLATYYEQYF
TRBV6-5,TRBD1,TRBJ1-5,-,TGTGCCAGCGAGCAAGACAGGGGGGATCAGCCCCAGCATTTT,CASEQDRGDQPQHF
TRBV14,TRBD1,TRBJ1-1,-,TGTGCCAGCAGCCTATTCGTCACAGGGGACACTGAAGCTTTCTTT,CASSLFVTGDTEAFF
TRBV27,-,TRBJ2-7,once,TGTGCCAGCACCCCACTCGGGTCCTACGAGCAGTACTTC,CASTPLGSYEQYF
TRBV29-1,TRBD1,TRBJ1-2,-,TGCAGCGCCGAGGGGGCAGGGGGCGGCTATGGCTACACCTTC,CSAEGAGGGYGYTF
TRBV15,TRBD2,TRBJ2-5,-,TGTGCCACCAGCAGAGAAGCGGGGGCCTGGGAGACCCAGTACTTC,CATSREAGAWETQYF
TRBV27,-,TRBJ1-4,-,TGTGCCAGCAGTCCCCCGGTGGTAGCTAATGAAAAACTGTTTTTT,CASSPPVVANEKLFF
TRBV28,-,TRBJ2-3,-,TGTGCCAGCAGTTCCGGACAGAGCACAGATACGCAGTATTTT,CASSSGQSTDTQYF
TRBV7-9,-,TRBJ2-7,once,TGTGCCAGCAGCTCGGAGGCTGGAGGTAGCGGAACTCCCTACGAGCAGTACTTC,CASSSEAGGSGTPYEQYF
TRBV6-5,TRBD2,TRBJ2-1,-,TGTGCCAGCAGCTCCAGCGGGAGGGTCTACAATGAGCAGTTCTTC,CASSSSGRVYNEQFF
TRBV12-3/TRBV12-4,-,TRBJ2-7,-,TGTGCCAGCAGCCTTGCATCCGGCGAGCAGTACTTC,CASSLASGEQYF
TRBV15,-,TRBJ1-2,-,TGTGCCACCAGCAGAGATCTGTCTGGGGCCTATGGCTACACCTTC,CATSRDLSGAYGYTF
TRBV28,TRBD1,TRBJ2-7,-,TGTGCCAGCAGTTTCCCGAGGACAGGGGGCTCCTACGAGCAGTACTTC,CASSFPRTGGSYEQYF
TRBV7-7,TRBD1,TRBJ1-6,-,TGTGCCGTGACAGGGACGAATTCACCCCTCCACTTT,CAVTGTNSPLHF
TRBV29-1,-,TRBJ2-3,-,TGCAGCGTTGAAGTCCAGGGCGTAGATACGCAGTATTTT,CSVEVQGVDTQYF
TRBV7-2,-,TRBJ1-5,-,TGTGCCAGCAGCCCCTCGAGGAGCAATCAGCCCCAGCATTTT,CASSPSRSNQPQHF
TRBV27,-,TRBJ1-1,once,TGTGCCAGCAGTTTCTCGCGGGACACTGAAGCTTTCTTT,CASSFSRDTEAFF
TRBV5-6,-,TRBJ2-7,-,TGTGCCAGCAGCTTCCCCAGCAGGGCCCACGAGCAGTACTTC,CASSFPSRAHEQYF
TRBV19,TRBD2,TRBJ2-7,-,TGTGCCAGTAGTCCACCCTCTAGCGGGAGCTCCTACGAGCAGTACTTC,CASSPPSSGSSYEQYF
TRBV28,-,TRBJ1-4,few,TGTGCCAGCAGTGCACCAGGCTTGAATGAAAAACTGTTTTTT,CASSAPGLNEKLFF
TRBV27,-,TRBJ1-1,-,TGTGCCAGCAGTTTCCTGCCGGGGAGGAACACTGAAGCTTTCTTT,CASSFLPGRNTEAFF
TRBV2,TRBD2,TRBJ2-2,-,TGTGCCAGCAGGTCTGGCGGAGCGGGAGGTAGTACCGGGGAGCTGTTTTTT,CASRSGGAGGSTGELFF
TRBV27,TRBD1,TRBJ1-1,-,TGTGCCAGCAGTTTATTGTGGCAGGGGGGTTGGGGCACTGAAGCTTTCTTT,CASSLLWQGGWGTEAFF
TRBV19,-,TRBJ1-5,-,TGTGCCAGTAGTATAGTGGCGGGGGATCAGCCCCAGCATTTT,CASSIVAGDQPQHF
TRBV2,TRBD1,TRBJ1-2,-,TGTGCCAGCAGTCGGGGGACAGGGGGCGTAGGATATGGCTACACCTTC,CASSRGTGGVGYGYTF
TRBV2,TRBD1,TRBJ2-7,-,TGTGCCAGCAAGTACCGGGACAGGTCCTACGAGCAGTACTTC,CASKYRDRSYEQYF
TRBV2,TRBD1,TRBJ1-2,-,TGTGCCAGCACCGTTGGACAGGGAATCGGCTACACCTTC,CASTVGQGIGYTF
TRBV7-2,TRBD2,TRBJ2-1,-,TGTGCCAGCAGCAGGACTAGCGGCACACAGGGGGATGAGCAGTTCTTC,CASSRTSGTQGDEQFF
TRBV5-1,-,TRBJ2-5,-,TGCGCCAGCAGCTTGGCCGGCGGCCAAGAGACCCAGTACTTC,CASSLAGGQETQYF
TRBV19,TRBD1,TRBJ1-5,-,TGTGCCAGTAGAGGGGGGGACAGGGGCAATCAGCCCCAGCATTTT,CASRGGDRGNQPQHF
TRBV9,TRBD2,TRBJ2-3,-,TGTGCCAGCAGCGTATGGGGTAGCGGGGGAGAAACAAGCACAGATACGCAGTATTTT,CASSVWGSGGETSTDTQYF
TRBV5-1,TRBD1,TRBJ2-5,-,TGCGCCAGTGGGACAGAAGAGACCCAGTACTTC,CASGTEETQYF
TRBV9,TRBD1,TRBJ1-1,-,TGTGCCAGCAGCGTAGCGGACAGGCACACTGAAGCTTTCTTT,CASSVADRHTEAFF
TRBV3-1/TRBV3-2,TRBD1,TRBJ1-2,-,TGTGCCAGCAGCCTGGGACAGATGGGGCATGGCTACACCTTC,CASSLGQMGHGYTF
TRBV5-4,-,TRBJ1-3,-,TGTGCCAGCAGCTTGGTATCTTCAAACACCATATATTTT,CASSLVSSNTIYF
TRBV24-1,-,TRBJ1-5,-,TGTGCCACCAGTGATACTGTCGATCAGCCCCAGCATTTT,CATSDTVDQPQHF
TRBV7-6,TRBD2,TRBJ2-5,-,TGTGCCAGCAGCTTAATAGTCTCTCGCGGGAGAACCCAAGAGACCCAGTACTTC,CASSLIVSRGRTQETQYF
TRBV28,-,TRBJ1-4,-,TGTGCCAGCAGGGGGGCCCGAAGCTACAATGAAAAACTGTTTTTT,CASRGARSYNEKLFF
TRBV7-2,-,TRBJ2-5,-,TGTGCCAGCAGCCGTCCGGGTGGAGGGGAGACCCAGTACTTC,CASSRPGGGETQYF
TRBV29-1,TRBD1,TRBJ2-3,-,TGCAGCGTTACCGGGACAGGGGGTGGGACAGATACGCAGTATTTT,CSVTGTGGGTDTQYF
TRBV3-1/TRBV3-2,-,TRBJ2-3,-,TGTGCCAGCAGCCAAGTGGGGAGCAGGCCAGATACGCAGTATTTT,CASSQVGSRPDTQYF